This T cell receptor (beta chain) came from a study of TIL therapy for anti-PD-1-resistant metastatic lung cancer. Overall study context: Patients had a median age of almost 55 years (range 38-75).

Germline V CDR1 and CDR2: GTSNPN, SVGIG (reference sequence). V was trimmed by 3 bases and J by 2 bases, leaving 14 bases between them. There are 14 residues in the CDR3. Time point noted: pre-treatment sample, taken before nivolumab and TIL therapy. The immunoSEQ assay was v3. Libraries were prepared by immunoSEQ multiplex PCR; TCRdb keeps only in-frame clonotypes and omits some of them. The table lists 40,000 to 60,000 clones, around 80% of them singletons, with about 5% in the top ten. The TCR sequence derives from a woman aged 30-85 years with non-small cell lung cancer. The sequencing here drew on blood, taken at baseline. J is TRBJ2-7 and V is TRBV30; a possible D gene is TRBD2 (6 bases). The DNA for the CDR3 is TGTGCCTGGAGACTAGCCCCCGAAGCCTACGAGCAGTACTTC. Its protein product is CAWRLAPEAYEQYF.